The 30 T cell receptor beta chains listed next were all sequenced from one sample in a study of response to subunit inactivated influenza vaccine. Via MiXCR, TCRdb re-called the RT-PCR reads, giving one row per CDR3 protein. The sample includes more than 550,000 distinct CDR3 sequences, about 10% of them seen just once. Here the sequenced sample was PBMCs from blood, taken on the day of vaccination. Receptors were obtained from a man aged 45-60 years who received an inactivated influenza vaccine.

This clonotype was seen a few times. The J gene is TRBJ1-1, the V gene TRBV5-1, with a weak D call TRBD1 (5 bases). The CDR3 is 15 residues long. Trimming cost V 0 bases and J 1 base, with 10 bases left between them. Germline V lookup: CDR1 SGHRS, CDR2 YFSETQ. The CDR3 bases are TGCGCCAGCAGCTTGGAGGACGGACAGAACACTGAAGCTTTCTTT. Encoded protein: CASSLEDGQNTEAFF.

In this sample, this clonotype turned up many times. The J gene is TRBJ2-3, the V gene TRBV20-1; 7 nucleotides agree with TRBD2. The J segment lost 0 bases and the V segment lost 5 bases, leaving 8 bases of the junction unmatched. The CDR3 is made up of 15 amino acids. Germline V CDR1 and CDR2: DFQATT, SNEGSKA (reference sequence). CDR3 region: CSARREGSSTDTQYF. The CDR3 DNA sequence: TGCAGTGCTCGGAGGGAGGGTTCTAGCACAGATACGCAGTATTTT.

Ten or more counts support this clonotype. V is TRBV28 and J is TRBJ2-1; 9 bases agree with TRBD1. The junction had 8 bases not matched to a gene; V was cut back by 6 bases and J by 14 bases. The germline V gene encodes CDR1 MDHEN and CDR2 SYDVKM. The CDR3 spans 12 residues. The CDR3 region is CASSIRQGEEFF. CDR3 DNA sequence: TGTGCCAGCAGCATAAGACAGGGGGAAGAGTTCTTC.

This clonotype was detected a few times. J is TRBJ2-2 and V is TRBV11-1; 10 nucleotides line up with TRBD2. Per germline, CDR1 SGHAT and CDR2 FQDESV (reference sequence). The V gene end was trimmed by 2 bases and the J gene end by 5 bases; junction bases not matched to a gene: 11. The CDR3 length is 18 residues. This CDR3 is CASSLSASGSFYTGELFF. In DNA form, the CDR3 reads TGTGCCAGCAGCTTATCCGCTAGCGGGAGTTTTTATACCGGGGAGCTGTTTTTT.

This sequence joins TRBV29-1 and TRBJ2-3; D might be TRBD2 (6 bases). Trimming left V 4 bases short and J 6 bases short, with 17 bases between. The CDR3 sequence is 14 residues long. Germline assignment: CDR1 SQVTM and CDR2 ANQGSEA. This chain's CDR3 is CSVVSSASLDTQYF. Written as DNA, the CDR3 is TGCAGCGTTGTATCTAGCGCTTCCTTGGATACGCAGTATTTT.

This clonotype has a count of ten or more. This chain links TRBV5-1 with TRBJ1-2; D not certain. V shed 0 bases and J shed 2 bases, with 8 bases lying between them. Looked up from germline, CDR1 is SGHRS and CDR2 is YFSETQ. CDR3 length equals 14 residues. Here the CDR3 DNA reads TGCGCCAGCAGCTTGGCCGGCAGGAACTATGGCTACACCTTC. The encoded protein is CASSLAGRNYGYTF.

This clonotype has a handful of counts. This chain uses TRBV6-1 with TRBJ2-2; D might be TRBD1 (7 bases). Germline V gene sequence: CDR1 MNHNS, CDR2 SASEGT. This CDR3 is 16 amino acids long. Trimming took off 7 bases at V and 4 bases at J, with 19 bases between the two ends. The CDR3 region is CASIPPGQEGTGELFF. In DNA form, the CDR3 reads TGTGCCAGCATCCCACCCGGACAGGAGGGCACCGGGGAGCTGTTTTTT.

The V and J genes are TRBV10-3 and TRBJ2-7; D is perhaps TRBD1 (6 bases). V gave up 4 bases and J gave up 3 bases, with 13 bases separating them. The CDR3 loop spans 14 amino acids. CDR1 is ENHRY, CDR2 SYGVKD, per germline. CDR3 sequence: CAISVQGLFYEQYF. The CDR3 nucleotides are TGTGCCATCAGTGTACAGGGTTTGTTCTACGAGCAGTACTTC.

A few counts support this clonotype. This rearrangement joins TRBV11-2 to TRBJ1-2; D is unresolved. Germline CDR1 SGHAT, CDR2 FQNNGV. Deletions cut 1 base from V and 4 bases from J, with 10 bases between. This CDR3 comprises 14 residues. CDR3 residues: CASSLVGPSYGYTF. The CDR3 DNA reads TGTGCCAGCAGCTTAGTTGGCCCAAGCTATGGCTACACCTTC. Drawing the rest from reference TRBV11-2 and TRBJ1-2, the complete variable domain is EAGVAQSPRYKIIEKRQSVAFWCNPISGHATLYWYQQILGQGPKLLIQFQNNGVVDDSQLPKDRFSAERLKGVDSTLKIQPAKLEDSAVYLCASSLVGPSYGYTFGSGTRLTVV.

The sample holds many counts of this clonotype. The rearrangement uses TRBV6-5 and TRBJ1-2, with 8 bases matching TRBD1. The ends lost 5 bases at V and 10 bases at J; junction bases unmatched: 6. This CDR3 spans 12 amino acids. CDR1 is MNHEY, CDR2 SVGAGI, per germline. The CDR3 here is CASSQGALAYTF. CDR3 bases: TGTGCCAGCAGTCAGGGGGCGCTTGCCTACACCTTC.

As for this clonotype: One end of the junction is discordant with germline, which a read error may explain. The chain uses TRBV12-3 or TRBV12-4 and TRBJ2-2; 16 bases fit TRBD2. CDR3 length: 19 residues. Here the CDR3 DNA reads TGTGCCATCAGTTTACCGACAGGGACTAGCGGGAGGGCCATCGGGGAGCTGTTTTTT. This translates into CAISLPTGTSGRAIGELFF.

About this clonotype itself: The final CDR3 position lacks the conserved phenylalanine or tryptophan, pointing to a likely read error. The CDR3 nucleotides read TGTGCCAGCAGGGCGACTCGGGGAGATTACGAGCAGTACCTC. Encoded protein: CASRATRGDYEQYL. This chain uses TRBV12-3 or TRBV12-4 with TRBJ2-7, with D perhaps TRBD2 (5 bases). The CDR3 runs 14 residues. V lost 6 bases and J 4 bases, leaving 16 bases between the germline ends.

The V call is TRBV28, the J call TRBJ2-1, with TRBD1 as a possible D gene (6 bases). CDR3 size: 19 residues. Trimming stripped 5 bases from V and 0 bases from J, with 23 bases between. The germline V gene has CDR1 MDHEN and CDR2 SYDVKM. The CDR3 protein is CASSPRPTGTSSSYNEQFF. CDR3 DNA: TGTGCCAGCAGTCCGAGACCAACCGGGACATCGAGCTCCTACAATGAGCAGTTCTTC.

The table lists this clonotype with a few counts. The chain links TRBV20-1 to TRBJ2-5; 8 bases fit TRBD2. The CDR3 runs to 14 residues. J was trimmed by 1 base and V by 6 bases; bases with no gene match: 7. The germline CDR1 and CDR2 sequences are DFQATT and SNEGSKA (reference sequence). The CDR3 nucleotides are TGCAGTGCCAGGCGCGGGGGGCTCCAAGAGACCCAGTACTTC. It translates to CSARRGGLQETQYF.

This clonotype was seen repeatedly, ten times or more. The V and J genes are TRBV11-2 and TRBJ2-1, with 10 positions matching TRBD2. Looked up from germline, CDR1 is SGHAT and CDR2 is FQNNGV. The junction had 11 bases not matched to a gene; V was cut back by 1 base and J by 2 bases. This CDR3 comprises 19 residues. The CDR3 reads CASSLGASGGGFPYNEQFF. The CDR3 bases are TGTGCCAGCAGCTTAGGGGCTAGCGGGGGAGGATTCCCCTACAATGAGCAGTTCTTC. Full variable domain (outside the CDR3, taken from reference TRBV11-2 and TRBJ2-1): EAGVAQSPRYKIIEKRQSVAFWCNPISGHATLYWYQQILGQGPKLLIQFQNNGVVDDSQLPKDRFSAERLKGVDSTLKIQPAKLEDSAVYLCASSLGASGGGFPYNEQFFGPGTRLTVL.

A few counts support this clonotype. The V gene is TRBV10-3, the J gene TRBJ2-1; no definite D call. Germline CDR1 reads ENHRY; CDR2 reads SYGVKD. Between the trimmed V and J ends, which lost 4 bases and 4 bases, there was a span of 5 bases. The CDR3 runs to 12 residues. This CDR3 reads CAISVEYNEQFF. The CDR3 nucleotides read TGTGCCATCAGTGTCGAGTACAATGAGCAGTTCTTC.

The table lists this clonotype with a few counts. The chain has TRBV2 and TRBJ2-1, with TRBD2 matching over 12 bases. This CDR3 has 15 residues. Germline lookup yields CDR1 SNHLY and CDR2 FYNNEI. Trimming cost V 1 base and J 12 bases; bases outside gene matches: 7. The CDR3 sequence is CASSEELAGGPRQFF. CDR3 DNA sequence: TGTGCCAGCAGTGAAGAACTAGCGGGAGGTCCAAGGCAGTTCTTC.

CDR3 in amino acids: CASRTRRRIHEQFF. The DNA of the CDR3 is TGTGCCAGCAGGACTCGGCGGCGCATCCATGAGCAGTTCTTC. The chain couples TRBV12-3 or TRBV12-4 to TRBJ2-1; D is uncertain. V gave up 6 bases and J gave up 8 bases, with 17 bases separating them. The CDR3 is 14 amino acids.

The sample holds a few counts of this clonotype. This chain joins TRBV7-9 and TRBJ2-1; no firm D call. The germline V and J ends were trimmed by 1 base and 4 bases, with 8 bases remaining between them. CDR3 length: 14 residues. The germline V gene encodes CDR1 SEHNR and CDR2 FQNEAQ (reference sequence). CDR3 sequence reads: CASSLEAAYNEQFF. CDR3 sequence (DNA): TGTGCCAGCAGCTTAGAGGCCGCGTACAATGAGCAGTTCTTC.

The V and J genes are TRBV12-3 or TRBV12-4 and TRBJ2-1; TRBD2 agrees at 9 bases. The CDR3 sequence is 15 residues long. V lost 6 bases to trimming and J lost 5 bases; unmatched junction nucleotides: 8. The CDR3: CASSAPGLADNEQFF. In DNA, the CDR3 is TGTGCCAGCAGCGCACCGGGACTAGCAGACAATGAGCAGTTCTTC.

This clonotype was detected only a few times. The genes are TRBV20-1 and TRBJ2-3; unclear D gene. CDR3 length: 12 residues. Trimming pared 4 bases from V and 5 bases from J, leaving 10 bases between. Germline V CDR1 and CDR2: DFQATT, SNEGSKA (reference sequence). The CDR3 sequence: CSATDGRDTQYF. The CDR3 region has the DNA TGCAGTGCTACGGACGGAAGAGATACGCAGTATTTT.

V gene TRBV24-1 combines with J gene TRBJ1-1, with D unclear. The germline gives CDR1 KGHDR, CDR2 SFDVKD. V was cut by 1 base and J by 7 bases, with 9 bases left in between. CDR3 length: 13 residues. CDR3: CATSDFSGDEAFF. CDR3 nucleotides: TGTGCCACCAGTGATTTCTCCGGCGATGAAGCTTTCTTT.

The chain recombines TRBV27 with TRBJ2-1; a weak D match, TRBD1 (6 bases). The V end was cut by 6 bases, the J end by 3 bases, with 12 bases between. The CDR3 contains 14 residues. The germline gives CDR1 MNHEY, CDR2 SMNVEV (reference sequence). CDR3 amino acids: CASRLRDIYNEQFF. For the CDR3, the DNA is TGTGCCAGCAGACTCCGGGACATCTACAATGAGCAGTTCTTC.

This clonotype appeared many times. The chain combines TRBV28 with TRBJ2-5; possibly TRBD2 for D (6 bases). Germline CDR1 and CDR2: MDHEN and SYDVKM. The CDR3 consists of 13 residues. V lost 3 bases to trimming and J lost 5 bases, with 10 bases between them. The CDR3 is CASSFWEDETQYF. In nucleotides, the CDR3 is TGTGCCAGCAGTTTCTGGGAGGACGAGACCCAGTACTTC.

This clonotype was seen a few times. This chain connects TRBV5-1 to TRBJ1-1; D may be TRBD1 (6 bases). The V end lost 5 bases, the J end lost 8 bases, and 16 bases lay between the germline ends. Germline assignment: CDR1 SGHRS and CDR2 YFSETQ. The CDR3 extends over 13 amino acids. The DNA of the CDR3 is TGCGCCAGCAGGCCATTGGGGGGCGTAGAAGCTTTCTTT. Translation gives CASRPLGGVEAFF.

This clonotype was counted between two and nine times. The chain joins TRBV7-2 to TRBJ2-7; D not resolved. The CDR3 consists of 16 residues. Germline V gene lookup returns CDR1 SGHTA and CDR2 FQGNSA. The V and J ends lost 1 base and 2 bases respectively, with 15 bases between them. CDR3 coding DNA: TGTGCCAGCAGCTTAGGGTCGCAGATCCTCCCCTACGAGCAGTACTTC. This gives the protein CASSLGSQILPYEQYF. The full variable domain, completed using reference TRBV7-2 and TRBJ2-7, is GAGVSQSPSNKVTEKGKDVELRCDPISGHTALYWYRQSLGQGLEFLIYFQGNSAPDKSGLPSDRFSAERTGGSVSTLTIQRTQQEDSAVYLCASSLGSQILPYEQYFGPGTRLTVT.

The V call is TRBV10-3, the J call TRBJ2-5; D possibly matches TRBD1 or TRBD2 (6 bases each). The V gene's germline CDR1 is ENHRY and CDR2 SYGVKD. This CDR3 comprises 17 residues. V gave up 2 bases and J gave up 3 bases, with 19 bases separating them. The CDR3 region has the DNA TGTGCCATCAGTGAGATAGGAAGAGGACAGCGGGAAGAGACCCAGTACTTC. It codes for CAISEIGRGQREETQYF.

The chain recombines TRBV15 with TRBJ1-5; D remains ambiguous. There are 15 residues in the CDR3. Germline CDR1 LNHNV, CDR2 YYDKDF (reference sequence). Between the trimmed V and J ends, which lost 5 bases and 4 bases, there was a span of 15 bases. The DNA of the CDR3 is TGTGCCACCAGCGGGGTCCGGGTTCCGAATCAGCCCCAGCATTTT. It yields the protein CATSGVRVPNQPQHF.

At least ten counts were recorded for this clonotype. The chain employs TRBV27 and TRBJ1-2; 8 bases align to TRBD1. The trim removed 5 bases at V and 4 bases at J, leaving 9 bases unmatched. CDR1 MNHEY and CDR2 SMNVEV come from the germline V gene (reference sequence). The CDR3 runs 15 residues. Here the CDR3 DNA reads TGTGCCAGCAGTCGGTATGGACAGGGCTCCTATGGCTACACCTTC. Protein: CASSRYGQGSYGYTF.

The chain carries TRBV6-2 or TRBV6-3 and TRBJ2-2; the match to TRBD2 covers 7 bases. Per germline, CDR1 MNHEY and CDR2 SVGEGT. V shed 2 bases, J shed 6 bases, and the junction held 9 bases outside the gene matches. This CDR3 region has 16 residues. The CDR3 reads CASSYVGGMLSGELFF. In DNA, the CDR3 is TGTGCCAGCAGTTACGTCGGGGGGATGTTGTCCGGGGAGCTGTTTTTT.